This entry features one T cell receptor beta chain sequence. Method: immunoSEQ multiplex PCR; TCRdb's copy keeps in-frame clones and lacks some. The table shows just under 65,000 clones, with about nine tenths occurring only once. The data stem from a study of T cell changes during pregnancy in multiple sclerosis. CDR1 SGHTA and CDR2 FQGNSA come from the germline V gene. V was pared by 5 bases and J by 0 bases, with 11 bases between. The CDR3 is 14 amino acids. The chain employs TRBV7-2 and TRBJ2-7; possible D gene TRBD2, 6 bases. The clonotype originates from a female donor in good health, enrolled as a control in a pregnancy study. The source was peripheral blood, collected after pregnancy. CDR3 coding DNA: TGTGCCAGCAGCCCTCGGGACTTCTCCTACGAGCAGTACTTC. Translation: CASSPRDFSYEQYF.